This T cell receptor (beta chain) was obtained from a study of shared clonotypes between healthy human individuals. Whole-study results and caveats: Non-shared clonotypes had lower generation probabilities than clonotypes shared by all four sorted-subset donors. Represented genetic and exposure-history diversity was restricted by having few donors.

J gave up 15 bases and V 5 bases, and 10 bases lay outside the gene matches. The CDR3 length is 15 residues. Germline V gives CDR1 MNHNY, CDR2 SVGAGI (reference sequence). As regards this clone: Its matching antigen is unknown.

Adult donors, all healthy and HIV-negative, had no recent acute infections or vaccinations. Sequenced by immunoSEQ multiplex PCR; TCRdb stores in-frame clones only, minus some. Here the sample spans about 2.3 million clones, 85% to 95% being singletons. The sequencing input was naive CD4+ T cells from PBMCs. Noted subset: CD45RA+ positively selected. The V call is TRBV6-6, the J call TRBJ2-1, with 16 bases that match TRBD2. This sequence was found in a man in his late teens or twenties in good health. Some clones in this sample may be carry-over from other donors' samples. The CDR3: CASSGTSGRARNRFF. DNA for the CDR3: TGTGCCAGCAGTGGGACTAGCGGGAGGGCCCGGAATAGGTTCTTC.